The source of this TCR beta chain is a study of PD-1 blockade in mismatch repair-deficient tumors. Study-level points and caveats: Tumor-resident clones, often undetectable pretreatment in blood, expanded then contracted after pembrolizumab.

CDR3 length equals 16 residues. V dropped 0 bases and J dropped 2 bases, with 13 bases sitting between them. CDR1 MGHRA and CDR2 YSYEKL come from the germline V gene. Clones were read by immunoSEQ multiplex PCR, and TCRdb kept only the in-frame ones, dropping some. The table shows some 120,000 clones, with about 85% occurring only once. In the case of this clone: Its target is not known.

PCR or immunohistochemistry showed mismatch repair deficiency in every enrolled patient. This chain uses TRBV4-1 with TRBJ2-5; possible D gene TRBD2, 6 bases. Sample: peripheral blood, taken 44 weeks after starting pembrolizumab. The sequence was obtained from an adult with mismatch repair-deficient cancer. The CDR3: CASSQDEYGTQETQYF. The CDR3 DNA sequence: TGCGCCAGCAGCCAAGATGAATACGGGACTCAAGAGACCCAGTACTTC.